This T cell receptor (beta chain) is drawn from a study of resident and recirculating memory T cells in vitiligo. As for the study in general: Each patient gave two lesional and two nonlesional epidermal shave biopsies, plus PBMCs.

Method: immunoSEQ multiplex PCR; TCRdb's copy keeps in-frame clones and lacks some. The top ten clones hold roughly 5.1% of a sample with 70,000 to 95,000 clones, just over 90% of them seen once. Comments on this clone: Its antigen is not known.

The V gene end was trimmed by 3 bases and the J gene end by 6 bases; junction bases not matched to a gene: 11. CDR3 length equals 14 residues. The germline gives CDR1 GTSNPN, CDR2 SVGIG (reference sequence). Study-wide results and caveats: Sequences differed between biopsy sites and patients, suggesting private specificity.

This clonotype was sampled from a male donor with vitiligo. The sample taken for sequencing was blood. The chain recombines TRBV30 with TRBJ2-7; 7 bases are a match to TRBD1. Here the CDR3 reads CAWRKGAVLGEQYF. CDR3 coding DNA: TGTGCCTGGAGGAAGGGGGCGGTGTTGGGCGAGCAGTACTTC.